Below, 22 T cell receptor beta chains from the same sample are listed, as sequenced in a study of T cell responses to AZD1222 COVID-19 vaccine. The method was immunoSEQ multiplex PCR; TCRdb's version includes in-frame clones alone and lacks a portion of them. The table lists some 160,000 clones, 90% to 95% of them singletons. The material sequenced was peripheral blood, taken on day 0 of AZD1222 vaccination. Receptor source: an adult in good health.

This rearrangement joins TRBV19 to TRBJ1-1; D unclear. CDR1 and CDR2 from the germline V gene are LNHDA and SQIVND (reference sequence). V shed 3 bases and J shed 0 bases, with 8 bases lying between them. The CDR3 runs to 14 residues. The CDR3: CASSITPMNTEAFF. The CDR3 DNA follows: TGTGCCAGTAGTATTACGCCAATGAACACTGAAGCTTTCTTT.

The chain combines TRBV4-3 with TRBJ1-2; 7 bases line up with TRBD1. The CDR3 has 14 residues. Germline-derived CDR1 and CDR2 are LGHNA and YSLEER. V lost 1 base, J lost 5 bases, and 4 bases stayed unmatched. The CDR3 protein is CASSQVPQGYGYTF. CDR3 in DNA: TGCGCCAGCAGCCAAGTGCCACAGGGGTATGGCTACACCTTC.

The gene calls are TRBV5-1 and TRBJ2-7; TRBD1 might be the D (5 bases). CDR3 size: 14 residues. Germline CDR1 SGHRS, CDR2 YFSETQ. The ends were cut back, 4 bases at V and 9 bases at J, with 20 bases in the middle. The CDR3 sequence: CASSKDSPATSQYF. In DNA form, the CDR3 reads TGCGCCAGCAGCAAAGACAGCCCAGCCACATCGCAGTACTTC.

The count of this clone is one. V usage is TRBV7-2 and J usage is TRBJ2-3; 9 bases align to TRBD2. This CDR3 region has 15 residues. Per the germline V gene, CDR1 is SGHTA and CDR2 is FQGNSA. J gave up 4 bases and V 3 bases, and 5 bases lay outside the gene matches. This CDR3 reads CASSLSGGRSDTQYF. The CDR3, as DNA: TGTGCCAGCAGCTTGAGCGGGGGGAGGTCAGATACGCAGTATTTT.

The chain joins TRBV5-1 to TRBJ1-1; 9 bases are a match to TRBD1. CDR3 size: 12 residues. CDR1 and CDR2 from the germline V gene are SGHRS and YFSETQ. V dropped 0 bases and J dropped 10; count of bases not matched to a gene: 1. Here the CDR3 DNA reads TGCGCCAGCAGCTTGGGACAGGGGGTAGCTTTCTTT. This gives the protein CASSLGQGVAFF.

This clone was seen at least ten times. The rearrangement joins TRBV7-9 to TRBJ1-2; D call uncertain. The CDR3 has 18 residues. Trimming shortened V by 1 base and J by 4 bases, and 22 bases separated the two germline ends. Germline V gives CDR1 SEHNR, CDR2 FQNEAQ (reference sequence). DNA for the CDR3: TGTGCCAGCAGCTTAGTGGAGGTGTTCCTCATAACCGTCTATGGCTACACCTTC. This gives the protein CASSLVEVFLITVYGYTF. Full variable domain (rest looked up from reference TRBV7-9 and TRBJ1-2): DTGVSQNPRHKITKRGQNVTFRCDPISEHNRLYWYRQTLGQGPEFLTYFQNEAQLEKSRLLSDRFSAERPKGSFSTLEIQRTEQGDSAMYLCASSLVEVFLITVYGYTFGSGTRLTVV.

This rearrangement joins TRBV11-3 to TRBJ2-5; 7 bases map to TRBD2. The V and J ends lost 5 bases and 6 bases, in that order; junction bases with no gene match: 15. Germline CDR1 and CDR2: SGHNT and YENEEA. This CDR3 contains 16 residues. The CDR3 loop is CASSPRTSRGSQTQYF. CDR3 DNA: TGTGCCAGCAGCCCTCGGACTAGTCGTGGGTCGCAGACCCAGTACTTC.

The chain links TRBV18 to TRBJ1-2; 8 nucleotides line up with TRBD1. V trimming: 5 bases; J trimming: 4 bases; junction bases outside the gene matches: 15. The germline CDR1 and CDR2 sequences are KGHSH and LQKENI. This CDR3 contains 17 residues. Written as DNA, the CDR3 is TGTGCCAGCTCAAATTACATACAGGACAGGGATGGCTATGGCTACACCTTC. Residues: CASSNYIQDRDGYGYTF.

The gene calls are TRBV11-3 and TRBJ1-1; perhaps TRBD1 as D (5 bases). The V gene lost 0 bases and the J gene lost 1 base, with 9 bases spanning the gap. The CDR3 covers 15 residues. Germline V gene data show CDR1 as SGHNT and CDR2 as YENEEA. The CDR3 spells CASSLEGPANTEAFF. For the CDR3, the DNA is TGTGCCAGCAGCTTAGAGGGACCCGCGAACACTGAAGCTTTCTTT.

In its sample, this clone was seen once. The gene calls are TRBV7-9 and TRBJ2-1, with 9 bases that match TRBD1. V lost 4 bases, J lost 8 bases, and 15 bases stayed unmatched. Germline V gene data show CDR1 as SEHNR and CDR2 as FQNEAQ (reference sequence). The CDR3 loop spans 17 amino acids. Written as DNA, the CDR3 is TGTGCCAGCAGCTCCGGAGGCCGGGGGACAGGGAGGGATGAGCAGTTCTTC. As protein: CASSSGGRGTGRDEQFF.

The chain has TRBV3-1 (or the pseudogene TRBV3-2) and TRBJ2-7, with D perhaps matching TRBD1 (6 bases). This CDR3 region has 15 residues. V lost 0 bases and J lost 3, with 12 bases in between. The germline V gene has CDR1 LGHDT and CDR2 YNNKEL (reference sequence). CDR3 amino acids: CASSQDQGPHYEQYF. The CDR3 bases are TGTGCCAGCAGCCAAGATCAGGGGCCGCACTACGAGCAGTACTTC.

The V call is TRBV20-1, the J call TRBJ2-7, with D unclear. The ends were cut back, 3 bases at V and 2 bases at J, with 14 bases in the middle. CDR3 length equals 14 residues. CDR1 and CDR2 from the germline V gene are DFQATT and SNEGSKA (reference sequence). The CDR3 loop is CSASKAARTYEQYF. The CDR3 DNA reads TGCAGTGCTAGTAAGGCCGCGAGAACCTACGAGCAGTACTTC.

Note on this clone: Its ends do not fully match the called genes, so a read error is possible. The rearrangement uses TRBV4-2 and TRBJ2-5; D remains ambiguous. The CDR3 runs to 13 residues. Looked up from germline, CDR1 is LGHNA and CDR2 is YNFKEQ. CDR3 in amino acids: CASSKEDEETQYF. In nucleotides, the CDR3 is TGTGCCAGCAGCAAAGAGGACGAAGAGACCCAGTACTTC.

The genes are TRBV7-3 and TRBJ2-2, with 9 bases fitting TRBD1. This CDR3 has 15 residues. The ends lost 5 bases at V and 7 bases at J; junction bases unmatched: 8. CDR1 and CDR2 from the germline V gene are SGHTA and FQGTGA. The CDR3 DNA reads as TGTGCCAGCAGCCCCGGGACAGGGCTTATCGGGGAGCTGTTTTTT. Amino acids: CASSPGTGLIGELFF.

The rearrangement links TRBV6-5 to TRBJ2-3; 7 positions agree with TRBD2. J gave up 7 bases and V 7 bases, and 11 bases lay outside the gene matches. The CDR3 is 14 residues long. Germline loops: CDR1 MNHEY, CDR2 SVGAGI. This chain's CDR3 is CASTGTTQMYTQYF. CDR3 DNA sequence: TGTGCCAGCACCGGGACTACCCAGATGTATACGCAGTATTTT.

The rearrangement joins TRBV7-9 to TRBJ1-1; the D is unclear. Germline-derived CDR1 and CDR2 are SEHNR and FQNEAQ (reference sequence). Trimming stripped 4 bases from V and 3 bases from J, with 12 bases between. This CDR3 comprises 14 residues. Written as DNA, the CDR3 is TGTGCCAGCAGCTACCCAGTAGGATACACTGAAGCTTTCTTT. The encoded protein is CASSYPVGYTEAFF.

Of note for this clone: Different DNA sequences within this sample yield the same CDR3. This CDR3 is CASSPGYEQYF. The CDR3 DNA follows: TGTGCCAGCTCACCGGGATACGAGCAGTACTTC. This chain links TRBV18 with TRBJ2-7; D call uncertain. Trimming took off 3 bases at V and 4 bases at J, with 4 bases between the two ends. Germline-derived CDR1 and CDR2 are KGHSH and LQKENI. CDR3 size: 11 residues.

The rearrangement joins TRBV5-6 to TRBJ2-4; D may correspond to TRBD1 or TRBD2 (5 bases each). The CDR3 is 16 amino acids. Germline loops: CDR1 SGHDT, CDR2 YYEEEE. V dropped 1 base and J dropped 1 base, with 12 bases sitting between them. The CDR3 is CASSLLGEEAKNIQYF. CDR3 bases: TGTGCCAGCAGCTTGCTGGGGGAAGAGGCCAAAAACATTCAGTACTTC.

This clone was observed a single time. The rearrangement links TRBV10-3 to TRBJ2-5; 11 bases are shared with TRBD1. The V and J ends lost 7 bases and 5 bases, in that order; junction bases with no gene match: 3. Germline CDR1 reads ENHRY; CDR2 reads SYGVKD. The CDR3 totals 13 residues. CDR3 loop: CAITRDRGETQYF. For the CDR3, the DNA is TGTGCCATCACCCGGGACAGGGGGGAGACCCAGTACTTC.

This sequence joins TRBV19 and TRBJ2-1; 13 bases are a match to TRBD2. The trim removed 8 bases at V and 10 bases at J, leaving 8 bases unmatched. This CDR3 region has 14 residues. Germline CDR1 and CDR2: LNHDA and SQIVND (reference sequence). The CDR3 region has the DNA TGTGCCAGTCTATCCGGGACTAGCGGGGCGGAGCAGTTCTTC. It translates to CASLSGTSGAEQFF.

This CDR3 reads CASSLRGYGYTF. The CDR3 DNA is TGTGCCAGCAGCTTACGGGGTTATGGCTACACCTTC. V gene TRBV7-2 combines with J gene TRBJ1-2; no clear D. This CDR3 is 12 amino acids long. The germline V gene has CDR1 SGHTA and CDR2 FQGNSA. V lost 2 bases to trimming and J lost 5 bases, with 6 bases between them.

V is TRBV7-8 and J is TRBJ2-5; 10 bases are a match to TRBD2. The CDR3 covers 18 residues. Trimming cost V 5 bases and J 7 bases; bases outside gene matches: 19. The V gene's germline CDR1 is SGHVS and CDR2 FQNEAQ. This CDR3 reads CASSQAPPSGGPSRTQYF. CDR3 bases: TGTGCCAGCAGCCAAGCTCCCCCTAGCGGGGGACCCTCTAGGACCCAGTACTTC.